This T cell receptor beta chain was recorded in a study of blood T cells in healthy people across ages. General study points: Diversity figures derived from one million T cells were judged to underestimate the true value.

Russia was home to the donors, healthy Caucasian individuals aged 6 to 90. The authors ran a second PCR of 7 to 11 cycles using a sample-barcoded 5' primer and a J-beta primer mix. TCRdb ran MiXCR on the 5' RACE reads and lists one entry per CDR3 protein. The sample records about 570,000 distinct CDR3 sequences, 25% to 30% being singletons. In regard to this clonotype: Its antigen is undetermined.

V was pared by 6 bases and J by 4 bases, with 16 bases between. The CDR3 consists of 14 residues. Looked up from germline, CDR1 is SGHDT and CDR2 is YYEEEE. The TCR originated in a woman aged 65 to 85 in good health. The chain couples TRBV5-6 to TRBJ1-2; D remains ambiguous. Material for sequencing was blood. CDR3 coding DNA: TGTGCCAGCACCCGCTTGGAGATCTTCTATGGCTACACCTTC. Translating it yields CASTRLEIFYGYTF.